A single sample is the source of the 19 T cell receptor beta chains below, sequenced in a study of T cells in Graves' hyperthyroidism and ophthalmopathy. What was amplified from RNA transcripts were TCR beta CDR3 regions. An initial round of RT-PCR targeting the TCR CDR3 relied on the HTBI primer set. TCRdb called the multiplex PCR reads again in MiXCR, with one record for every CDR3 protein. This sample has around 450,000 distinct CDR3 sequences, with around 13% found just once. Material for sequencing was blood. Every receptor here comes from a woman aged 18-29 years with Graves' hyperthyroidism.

Here the CDR3 DNA reads TGTGCCAGCAGCCAATCCTTGAGGGACGAGCAGTACTTC. It yields the protein CASSQSLRDEQYF. J is TRBJ2-7 and V is TRBV16; maybe TRBD2 (5 bases). Trimming pared 0 bases from V and 5 bases from J, leaving 8 bases between. Looked up from germline, CDR1 is KGHSY and CDR2 is FQNENV. This CDR3 comprises 13 residues.

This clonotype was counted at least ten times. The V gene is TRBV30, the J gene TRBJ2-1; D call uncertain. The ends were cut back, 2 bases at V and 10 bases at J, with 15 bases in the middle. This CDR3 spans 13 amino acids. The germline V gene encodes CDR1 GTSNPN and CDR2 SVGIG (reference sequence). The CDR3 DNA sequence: TGTGCCTGGAGTCCTACCGGGCCAATGGAGCAGTTCTTC. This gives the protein CAWSPTGPMEQFF.

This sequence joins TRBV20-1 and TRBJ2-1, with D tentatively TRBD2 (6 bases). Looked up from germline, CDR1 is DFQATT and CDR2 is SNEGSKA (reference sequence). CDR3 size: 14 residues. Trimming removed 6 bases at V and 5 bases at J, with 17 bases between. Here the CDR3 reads CSANSDQRDNEQFF. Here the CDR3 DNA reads TGCAGTGCCAACTCGGACCAGCGGGACAATGAGCAGTTCTTC.

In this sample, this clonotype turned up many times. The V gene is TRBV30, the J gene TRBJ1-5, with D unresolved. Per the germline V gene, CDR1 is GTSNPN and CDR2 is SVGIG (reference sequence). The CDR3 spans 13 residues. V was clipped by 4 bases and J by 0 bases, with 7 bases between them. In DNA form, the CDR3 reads TGTGCCTGGAACGTCGGTAGCAATCAGCCCCAGCATTTT. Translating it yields CAWNVGSNQPQHF. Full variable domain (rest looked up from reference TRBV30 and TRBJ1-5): SQTIHQWPATLVQPVGSPLSLECTVEGTSNPNLYWYRQAAGRGLQLLFYSVGIGQISSEVPQNLSASRPQDRQFILSSKKLLLSDSGFYLCAWNVGSNQPQHFGDGTRLSIL.

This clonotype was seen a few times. The CDR3 region is CASSFSGRNYGYTF. CDR3 sequence (DNA): TGTGCCAGCAGTTTTTCCGGACGGAACTATGGCTACACCTTC. The rearrangement uses TRBV27 and TRBJ1-2; D is ambiguous. Trimming took 3 bases from V and 2 from J, leaving 10 bases between them. Germline lookup yields CDR1 MNHEY and CDR2 SMNVEV (reference sequence). CDR3 length: 14 amino acids.

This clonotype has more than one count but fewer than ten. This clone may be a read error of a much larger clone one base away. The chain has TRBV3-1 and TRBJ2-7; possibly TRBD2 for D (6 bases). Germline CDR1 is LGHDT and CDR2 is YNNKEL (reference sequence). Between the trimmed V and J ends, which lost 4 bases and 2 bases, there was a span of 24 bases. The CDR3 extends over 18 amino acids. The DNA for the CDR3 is TGTGCCAGCAGCCCCTGTGCAGGCAGCGCGGGGCTGACCTACGAGCAGTACTTC. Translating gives CASSPCAGSAGLTYEQYF.

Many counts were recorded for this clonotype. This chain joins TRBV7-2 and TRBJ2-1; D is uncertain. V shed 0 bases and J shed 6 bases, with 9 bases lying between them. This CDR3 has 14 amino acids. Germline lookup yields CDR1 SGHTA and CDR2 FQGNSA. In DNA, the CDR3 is TGTGCCAGCAGCTTAGCTCTCCCAGGCAATGAGCAGTTCTTC. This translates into CASSLALPGNEQFF.

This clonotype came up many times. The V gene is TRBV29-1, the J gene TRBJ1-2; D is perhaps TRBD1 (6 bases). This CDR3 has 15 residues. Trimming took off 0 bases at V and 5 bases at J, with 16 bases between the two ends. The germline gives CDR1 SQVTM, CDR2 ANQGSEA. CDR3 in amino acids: CSVEDRGGGGYGYTF. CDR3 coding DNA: TGCAGCGTTGAAGATCGGGGAGGGGGAGGGTATGGCTACACCTTC.

The CDR3 DNA sequence: TGTGCCAGCAGCCAGCCGGGACTAGCCAGTCAGTACTTC. Amino acids: CASSQPGLASQYF. The V gene is TRBV3-1, the J gene TRBJ2-5; 9 nucleotides line up with TRBD2. From germline, CDR1 is LGHDT and CDR2 YNNKEL (reference sequence). The junction had 7 bases not matched to a gene; V was cut back by 3 bases and J by 11 bases. The CDR3 contains 13 residues.

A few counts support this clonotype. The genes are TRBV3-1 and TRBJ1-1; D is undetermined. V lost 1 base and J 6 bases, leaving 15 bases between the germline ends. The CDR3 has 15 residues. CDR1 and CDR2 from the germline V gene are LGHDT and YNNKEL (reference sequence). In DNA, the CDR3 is TGTGCCAGCAGCCAAGGGGCGTGGAGGGTGGCTGAAGCTTTCTTT. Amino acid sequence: CASSQGAWRVAEAFF. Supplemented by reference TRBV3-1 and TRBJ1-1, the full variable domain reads DTAVSQTPKYLVTQMGNDKSIKCEQNLGHDTMYWYKQDSKKFLKIMFSYNNKELIINETVPNRFSPKSPDKAHLNLHINSLELGDSAVYFCASSQGAWRVAEAFFGQGTRLTVV.

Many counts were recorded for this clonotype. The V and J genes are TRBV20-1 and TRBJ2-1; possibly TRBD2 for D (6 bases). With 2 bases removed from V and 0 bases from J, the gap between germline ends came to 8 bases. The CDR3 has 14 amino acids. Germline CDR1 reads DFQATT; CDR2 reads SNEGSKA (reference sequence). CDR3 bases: TGCAGTGCTAGACGGGGGAGCTCCTACAATGAGCAGTTCTTC. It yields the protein CSARRGSSYNEQFF.

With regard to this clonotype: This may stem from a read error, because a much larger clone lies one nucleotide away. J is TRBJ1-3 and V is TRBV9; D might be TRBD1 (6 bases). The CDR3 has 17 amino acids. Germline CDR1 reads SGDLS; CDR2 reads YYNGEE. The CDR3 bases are TGTGCCAGCAGCGTAGTGGATCAGGGGACATCTGGAAGCACCATATATTTT. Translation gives CASSVVDQGTSGSTIYF.

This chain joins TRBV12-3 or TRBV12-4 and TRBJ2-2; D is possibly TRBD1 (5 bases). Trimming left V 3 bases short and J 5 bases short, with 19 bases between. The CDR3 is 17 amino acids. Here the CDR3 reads CASSFPQGFRMTGELFF. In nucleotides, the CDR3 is TGTGCCAGCAGTTTTCCCCAGGGTTTCAGGATGACCGGGGAGCTGTTTTTT.

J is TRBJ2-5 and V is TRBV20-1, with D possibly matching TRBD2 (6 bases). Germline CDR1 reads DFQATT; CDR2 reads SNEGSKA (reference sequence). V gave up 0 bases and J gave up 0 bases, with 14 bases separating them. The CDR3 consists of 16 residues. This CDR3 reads CSARDVLASYQETQYF. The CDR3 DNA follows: TGCAGTGCTAGAGATGTTCTAGCGAGTTACCAAGAGACCCAGTACTTC.

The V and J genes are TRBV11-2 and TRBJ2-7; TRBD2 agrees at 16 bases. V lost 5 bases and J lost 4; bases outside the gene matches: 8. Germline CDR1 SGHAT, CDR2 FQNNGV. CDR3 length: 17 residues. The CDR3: CASSQGTSGRAVYEQYF. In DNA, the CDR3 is TGTGCCAGCAGCCAAGGGACTAGCGGGAGGGCCGTGTACGAGCAGTACTTC.

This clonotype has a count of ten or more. The CDR3 DNA follows: TGTGCCAGCAGCTGGGACAGGGAAGCTTTCTTT. Amino acid sequence: CASSWDREAFF. This sequence joins TRBV7-9 and TRBJ1-1; TRBD1 agrees at 8 bases. Germline V lookup: CDR1 SEHNR, CDR2 FQNEAQ (reference sequence). With V trimmed by 4 bases and J by 8 bases, 0 bases remained unmatched. This CDR3 is 11 amino acids long.

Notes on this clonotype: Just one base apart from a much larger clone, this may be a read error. The CDR3 coding sequence is TGCGCCAGCAGCTTGGCCGTGACAGAATACAATGAGCAGTTCTTC. Translated, it gives CASSLAVTEYNEQFF. The chain carries TRBV5-1 and TRBJ2-1, with D tentatively TRBD1 (5 bases). This CDR3 region has 15 residues. V was cut by 0 bases and J by 4 bases, with 11 bases left in between. Germline-derived CDR1 and CDR2 are SGHRS and YFSETQ.

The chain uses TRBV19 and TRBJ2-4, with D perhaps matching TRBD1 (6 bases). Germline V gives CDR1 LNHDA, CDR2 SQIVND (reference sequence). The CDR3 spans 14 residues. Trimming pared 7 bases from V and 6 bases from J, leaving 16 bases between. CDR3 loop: CASTHRDWRNIQYF. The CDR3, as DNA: TGTGCCAGTACCCACAGGGATTGGAGAAACATTCAGTACTTC. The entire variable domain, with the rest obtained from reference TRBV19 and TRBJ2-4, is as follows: DGGITQSPKYLFRKEGQNVTLSCEQNLNHDAMYWYRQDPGQGLRLIYYSQIVNDFQKGDIAEGYSVSREKKESFPLTVTSAQKNPTAFYLCASTHRDWRNIQYFGAGTRLSVL.

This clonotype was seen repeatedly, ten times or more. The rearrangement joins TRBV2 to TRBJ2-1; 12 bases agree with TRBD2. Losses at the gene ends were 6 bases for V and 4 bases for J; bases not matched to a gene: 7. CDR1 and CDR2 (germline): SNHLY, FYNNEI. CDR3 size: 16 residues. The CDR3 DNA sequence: TGTGCCAGCAGCCGGGGACTAGCGGGCCCATACAATGAGCAGTTCTTC. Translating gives CASSRGLAGPYNEQFF.